The 16 T cell receptor beta chains below come from one sample, sequenced in a study of blood T cell repertoires in COVID-19. The method was immunoSEQ multiplex PCR; TCRdb's version includes in-frame clones alone and lacks a portion of them. Here the sample spans some 80,000 clones, about four fifths being singletons. The sequenced material came from peripheral blood. The origin of the receptors is a woman older than 75 with active or convalescent COVID-19.

V usage is TRBV19 and J usage is TRBJ2-7; 8 positions match TRBD2. Germline V gives CDR1 LNHDA, CDR2 SQIVND (reference sequence). This CDR3 region has 15 residues. The J segment lost 2 bases and the V segment lost 3 bases, leaving 6 bases of the junction unmatched. CDR3 protein: CASSMRRGATYEQYF. The CDR3 nucleotides read TGTGCCAGTAGTATGCGGCGGGGGGCTACCTACGAGCAGTACTTC.

V is TRBV27 and J is TRBJ1-2, with D unclear. The CDR3 consists of 13 residues. V lost 5 bases and J 8 bases, leaving 15 bases between the germline ends. The V gene's germline CDR1 is MNHEY and CDR2 SMNVEV (reference sequence). The CDR3 bases are TGTGCCAGCAGTCTAGGAGGAGGGTGGGGCTACACCTTC. Translation gives CASSLGGGWGYTF.

V is TRBV10-2 and J is TRBJ1-4; weak D call: TRBD1 (5 bases). The CDR3 spans 18 residues. Deletions cut 0 bases from V and 5 bases from J, with 19 bases between. Germline assignment: CDR1 WSHSY and CDR2 SAAADI. CDR3 in DNA: TGCGCCAGCAGTGAGTCGGGTAGCCTAGGACAATGGAATGAAAAACTGTTTTTT. The encoded protein is CASSESGSLGQWNEKLFF.

The V call is TRBV2, the J call TRBJ2-5; a possible D gene is TRBD2 (5 bases). Trimming stripped 4 bases from V and 5 bases from J, with 11 bases between. The CDR3 spans 13 residues. Germline CDR1 reads SNHLY; CDR2 reads FYNNEI. The CDR3 DNA reads TGTGCCAGCAGTGTACGGGATGTCGAGACCCAGTACTTC. Residues: CASSVRDVETQYF. The entire variable domain, with the rest obtained from reference TRBV2 and TRBJ2-5, is as follows: EPEVTQTPSHQVTQMGQEVILRCVPISNHLYFYWYRQILGQKVEFLVSFYNNEISEKSEIFDDQFSVERPDGSNFTLKIRSTKLEDSAMYFCASSVRDVETQYFGPGTRLLVL.

The rearrangement uses TRBV28 and TRBJ2-7; 11 bases match TRBD2. J gave up 3 bases and V 1 base, and 2 bases lay outside the gene matches. The CDR3 has 15 residues. CDR1 is MDHEN and CDR2 is SYDVKM in the germline V gene. CDR3 nucleotide sequence: TGTGCCAGCAGTTTATACACTAGCGGGGGCTACGAGCAGTACTTC. It encodes CASSLYTSGGYEQYF.

The chain couples TRBV11-2 to TRBJ1-1; TRBD1 is a possible D gene (5 bases). The CDR3 contains 15 residues. Between the trimmed V and J ends, which lost 3 bases and 3 bases, there was a span of 14 bases. The germline gives CDR1 SGHAT, CDR2 FQNNGV. The CDR3: CASSFSQGIYTEAFF. In DNA, the CDR3 is TGTGCCAGCAGCTTCTCCCAGGGCATATACACTGAAGCTTTCTTT.

The chain employs TRBV3-1 (or the pseudogene TRBV3-2) and TRBJ1-2; possible D gene TRBD1, 5 bases. Germline V CDR1 and CDR2: LGHDT, YNNKEL (reference sequence). V was trimmed by 1 base and J by 8 bases, leaving 14 bases between them. The CDR3 totals 14 residues. This chain's CDR3 is CASSQVGPKGGYTF. CDR3 coding DNA: TGTGCCAGCAGCCAAGTCGGACCTAAGGGGGGCTACACCTTC.

The chain employs TRBV7-2 and TRBJ2-5; TRBD2 matches at 9 bases. V lost 7 bases to trimming and J lost 5 bases; unmatched junction nucleotides: 8. CDR3 size: 14 residues. CDR1 SGHTA and CDR2 FQGNSA come from the germline V gene. The CDR3 loop reads CASKVAGGLETQYF. The CDR3 nucleotides read TGTGCCAGCAAAGTTGCGGGGGGGCTCGAGACCCAGTACTTC.

The V and J genes are TRBV4-1 and TRBJ1-3; D is ambiguous. The V and J ends lost 0 bases and 0 bases respectively, with 12 bases between them. The CDR3 contains 17 residues. Germline-derived CDR1 and CDR2 are MGHRA and YSYEKL. CDR3 in amino acids: CASSQDKETHSGNTIYF. CDR3 in DNA: TGCGCCAGCAGCCAAGATAAAGAGACACACTCTGGAAACACCATATATTTT.

This chain links TRBV2 with TRBJ2-7, with 8 nucleotides matching TRBD1. Trimming cost V 7 bases and J 4 bases; bases outside gene matches: 6. The CDR3 is 13 amino acids. Looked up from germline, CDR1 is SNHLY and CDR2 is FYNNEI. CDR3 in amino acids: CASNRDRGYEQYF. The CDR3 DNA follows: TGTGCCAGCAACCGAGACAGGGGATACGAGCAGTACTTC.

The J gene is TRBJ1-2, the V gene TRBV28, with D unclear. The V gene's germline CDR1 is MDHEN and CDR2 SYDVKM. The CDR3 sequence is 12 residues long. Trimming took off 8 bases at V and 4 bases at J, with 11 bases between the two ends. The CDR3 sequence: CASETAAYGYTF. CDR3 coding DNA: TGTGCCAGCGAAACAGCGGCCTATGGCTACACCTTC.

The chain links TRBV30 to TRBJ1-4; D gene unclear. Germline V gene data show CDR1 as GTSNPN and CDR2 as SVGIG (reference sequence). Trimming removed 0 bases from V and 7 bases from J, with 18 bases in between. CDR3 length: 16 amino acids. CDR3 loop: CAWSVSLGALPEKLFF. CDR3 nucleotide sequence: TGTGCCTGGAGTGTAAGTCTCGGTGCCCTTCCTGAAAAACTGTTTTTT.

There are a few counts of this clone. The chain has TRBV7-9 and TRBJ1-2; D ambiguous. Deletions cut 2 bases from V and 2 bases from J, with 12 bases between. Germline-derived CDR1 and CDR2 are SEHNR and FQNEAQ (reference sequence). CDR3 length: 15 amino acids. The CDR3 DNA is TGTGCCAGCAGCTTAAGACGGGAGGAGAACTATGGCTACACCTTC. Translating gives CASSLRREENYGYTF.

V gene TRBV7-9 combines with J gene TRBJ1-1; unclear D gene. Germline V gene sequence: CDR1 SEHNR, CDR2 FQNEAQ (reference sequence). There are 14 residues in the CDR3. Trimming cost V 8 bases and J 1 base, with 14 bases left between them. The CDR3 reads CASSPQAGNTEAFF. In DNA, the CDR3 is TGTGCCAGCTCCCCTCAAGCAGGGAACACTGAAGCTTTCTTT.

The rearrangement uses TRBV7-2 and TRBJ2-1; 7 bases line up with TRBD2. J was trimmed by 14 bases and V by 1 base; bases with no gene match: 8. Germline assignment: CDR1 SGHTA and CDR2 FQGNSA. The CDR3 spans 13 residues. The CDR3 sequence is CASSLVTLAGEFF. The CDR3 DNA follows: TGTGCCAGCAGCTTAGTAACGTTAGCGGGCGAGTTCTTC.

This clone was recorded at least ten times. V is TRBV19 and J is TRBJ2-7, with a possible D match to TRBD1 (5 bases). Germline V lookup: CDR1 LNHDA, CDR2 SQIVND (reference sequence). The CDR3 has 13 residues. Trimming took 5 bases from V and 2 from J, leaving 10 bases between them. As DNA, the CDR3 is TGTGCCAGTAGTTCTGACAGAGCCTACGAGCAGTACTTC. It specifies CASSSDRAYEQYF. The variable domain in full, completed from reference TRBV19 and TRBJ2-7, reads DGGITQSPKYLFRKEGQNVTLSCEQNLNHDAMYWYRQDPGQGLRLIYYSQIVNDFQKGDIAEGYSVSREKKESFPLTVTSAQKNPTAFYLCASSSDRAYEQYFGPGTRLTVT.